Below are 8 T cell receptor beta chains sequenced from a single sample in a study of CD8 T cells in Susac syndrome. Random-hexamer reverse transcription was applied to about 0.45 to 1 ug RNA. TCRdb re-called the immunoSEQ multiplex PCR reads with MiXCR, one entry per CDR3 protein. Of around 150,000 distinct CDR3 sequences in the sample, approximately 95% were seen once. Sequencing was carried out using CD8+ T cells from PBMCs. These receptors came from a human donor with Susac syndrome.

V usage is TRBV29-1 and J usage is TRBJ2-5; D possibly matches TRBD1 or TRBD2 (5 bases each). Per germline, CDR1 SQVTM and CDR2 ANQGSEA. There are 12 residues in the CDR3. Trimming took 0 bases from V and 4 from J, leaving 6 bases between them. The DNA for the CDR3 is TGCAGCGTTGAAGATGGGGGAGAGACCCAGTACTTC. Translated, it gives CSVEDGGETQYF. The entire variable domain, with the rest obtained from reference TRBV29-1 and TRBJ2-5, is as follows: SAVISQKPSRDICQRGTSLTIQCQVDSQVTMMFWYRQQPGQSLTLIATANQGSEATYESGFVIDKFPISRPNLTFSTLTVSNMSPEDSSIYLCSVEDGGETQYFGPGTRLLVL.

CDR3 amino acids: CASSAPGVTGNTIYF. The CDR3 DNA is TGTGCCAGCAGTGCCCCCGGGGTAACTGGAAACACCATATATTTT. V and J are TRBV12-3 or TRBV12-4 and TRBJ1-3; D call uncertain. The CDR3 contains 15 residues. V was trimmed by 5 bases and J by 2 bases, leaving 13 bases between them.

Only one count was recorded for this clonotype. The J gene is TRBJ2-7, the V gene TRBV20-1; TRBD2 agrees at 10 bases. With V trimmed by 3 bases and J by 2 bases, 7 bases remained unmatched. The germline gives CDR1 DFQATT, CDR2 SNEGSKA (reference sequence). The CDR3 contains 15 residues. The CDR3 here is CSASPRLAGAYEQYF. Written as DNA, the CDR3 is TGCAGTGCTAGCCCAAGGCTAGCGGGAGCCTACGAGCAGTACTTC.

V usage is TRBV20-1 and J usage is TRBJ1-2; D uncertain. The CDR3 consists of 12 residues. Germline CDR1 is DFQATT and CDR2 is SNEGSKA (reference sequence). The ends were cut back, 3 bases at V and 5 bases at J, with 10 bases in the middle. The CDR3 spells CSASRTEYGYTF. The CDR3 coding sequence is TGCAGTGCTAGTCGCACAGAGTATGGCTACACCTTC.

The chain couples TRBV3-1 to TRBJ2-1, with D hard to call. The CDR3 length is 15 residues. CDR1 and CDR2 from the germline V gene are LGHDT and YNNKEL (reference sequence). V was pared by 0 bases and J by 8 bases, with 14 bases between. CDR3 in DNA: TGTGCCAGCAGCCAAGATTTACTGGAAGGGTATGAGCAGTTCTTC. Translation: CASSQDLLEGYEQFF.

The chain has TRBV29-1 and TRBJ2-1; D perhaps matches TRBD2 (6 bases). Deletions cut 1 base from V and 1 base from J, with 11 bases between. The CDR3 runs 15 residues. Germline V lookup: CDR1 SQVTM, CDR2 ANQGSEA. The CDR3 nucleotides read TGCAGCGTTGAAGGCACCGGGAGATCCTACAATGAGCAGTTCTTC. The encoded protein is CSVEGTGRSYNEQFF.

The chain recombines TRBV24-1 with TRBJ2-1, with TRBD2 as a possible D gene (6 bases). The germline V gene encodes CDR1 KGHDR and CDR2 SFDVKD. V was cut by 6 bases and J by 3 bases, with 20 bases left in between. The CDR3 consists of 17 residues. The CDR3 DNA sequence: TGTGCCACCAGTTCGACCAGGTTAGCGGTTGGCTACAATGAGCAGTTCTTC. It codes for CATSSTRLAVGYNEQFF.

The rearrangement links TRBV14 to TRBJ1-2, with 10 positions matching TRBD1. This CDR3 comprises 16 residues. Germline CDR1 and CDR2: SGHDN and FVKESK. The V gene end was trimmed by 4 bases and the J gene end by 5 bases; junction bases not matched to a gene: 10. The CDR3 sequence is CASSPVRQGARYGYTF. In DNA form, the CDR3 reads TGTGCCAGCAGCCCCGTTCGACAGGGGGCTAGGTATGGCTACACCTTC.